These 17 T cell receptor beta chains were all obtained from the same sample, sequenced in a study of breast tumors, draining lymph nodes, adjacent tissues. TCRdb independently ran MiXCR on the multiplex PCR reads; one entry per CDR3 protein. The repertoire holds fewer than 200,000 distinct CDR3 sequences, approximately 30% seen once, with 4.3% in the top ten. Axillary draining lymph nodes of breast cancer patients supplied the node samples. Sequences were obtained from axillary lymph node tissue. These TCRs come from a female donor with breast cancer. Some clones in this sample may be carry-over from other donors' samples.

This clonotype has at least ten counts. The chain couples TRBV6-5 to TRBJ1-5; D is undetermined. Germline V gene lookup returns CDR1 MNHEY and CDR2 SVGAGI. The CDR3 consists of 13 residues. V dropped 4 bases and J dropped 5 bases, with 9 bases sitting between them. This chain's CDR3 is CASSFGYHQPQHF. Here the CDR3 DNA reads TGTGCCAGCAGTTTCGGATATCATCAGCCCCAGCATTTT.

The rearrangement uses TRBV20-1 and TRBJ2-7, with TRBD2 as a possible D gene (5 bases). Trimming removed 6 bases from V and 6 bases from J, with 21 bases in between. The V gene's germline CDR1 is DFQATT and CDR2 SNEGSKA (reference sequence). The CDR3 length is 14 residues. CDR3 nucleotide sequence: TGCAGTGCCGAGGGTGAGGGTGCACCCCCCGAGCAGTACTTC. Translating it yields CSAEGEGAPPEQYF.

This clonotype turned up a few times. The rearrangement joins TRBV2 to TRBJ1-2; D call uncertain. Germline CDR1 is SNHLY and CDR2 is FYNNEI. This CDR3 has 12 amino acids. This CDR3 is CARDWSRYGYTF. The CDR3 DNA reads as TGTGCTAGAGATTGGAGCCGCTATGGCTACACCTTC.

This clonotype was seen many times. This chain uses TRBV10-2 with TRBJ2-3; 11 nucleotides agree with TRBD2. The CDR3 has 16 residues. With V trimmed by 3 bases and J by 2 bases, 4 bases remained unmatched. Per the germline V gene, CDR1 is WSHSY and CDR2 is SAAADI. The CDR3 DNA follows: TGCGCCAGCAGTGACTTAGCGGGGGGGCTCACAGATACGCAGTATTTT. Residues: CASSDLAGGLTDTQYF.

This clonotype was seen more than once but under ten times. A much bigger clone sits one base away, suggesting this may be a read error. The chain is built from TRBV20-1 and TRBJ2-1; D is unresolved. This CDR3 has 12 residues. From germline, CDR1 is DFQATT and CDR2 SNEGSKA (reference sequence). This chain's CDR3 is CSASRPNNEPFF. The CDR3 DNA sequence: TGCAGTGCTAGTCGGCCGAACAATGAGCCGTTCTTC.

This clonotype was picked up many times. The genes are TRBV6-5 and TRBJ2-7; TRBD2 agrees at 7 bases. The CDR3 has 14 residues. Trimming at V came to 6 bases and at J to 2 bases, leaving 7 bases not matched to a gene. Germline V CDR1 and CDR2: MNHEY, SVGAGI. CDR3 in DNA: TGTGCCAGCAGCCCTAGCGGTTACGCCTACGAGCAGTACTTC. Amino acid sequence: CASSPSGYAYEQYF.

In its sample, this clonotype was seen many times. V usage is TRBV7-3 and J usage is TRBJ2-7; the D gene is possibly TRBD1 (6 bases). Germline V lookup: CDR1 SGHTA, CDR2 FQGTGA. The CDR3 is made up of 14 amino acids. V gave up 2 bases and J gave up 7 bases, with 15 bases separating them. The CDR3 sequence is CASSLGQGSREQYF. The CDR3 DNA is TGTGCCAGCAGCTTAGGGCAGGGGTCTAGGGAGCAGTACTTC.

This clonotype was observed a handful of times. The J gene is TRBJ2-7, the V gene TRBV3-1; tentatively, D is TRBD1 or TRBD2 (6 bases each). Germline-derived CDR1 and CDR2 are LGHDT and YNNKEL (reference sequence). CDR3 length: 15 amino acids. The V gene lost 0 bases and the J gene lost 4 bases, with 13 bases spanning the gap. The CDR3, as DNA: TGTGCCAGCAGCCAAGATTGGAGGGGGGTGTACGAGCAGTACTTC. This gives the protein CASSQDWRGVYEQYF.

There are a few counts of this clonotype. The chain has TRBV27 and TRBJ2-6; D not certain. Between the trimmed V and J ends, which lost 3 bases and 4 bases, there was a span of 16 bases. The CDR3 has 17 amino acids. Germline values: CDR1 MNHEY, CDR2 SMNVEV (reference sequence). The CDR3 DNA reads as TGTGCCAGCAGTTTTCGCCCCTACCAGAGGGGGGCCAACGTCCTGACTTTC. This gives the protein CASSFRPYQRGANVLTF.

The chain is built from TRBV2 and TRBJ1-1, with TRBD1 matching over 8 bases. The ends lost 6 bases at V and 4 bases at J; junction bases unmatched: 13. Germline V lookup: CDR1 SNHLY, CDR2 FYNNEI. The CDR3 is 16 residues long. In nucleotides, the CDR3 is TGTGCCAGCAGGAGTAGACAGGGGCCGGTCCTCACTGAAGCTTTCTTT. It is translated as CASRSRQGPVLTEAFF.

This clonotype was counted many times. J is TRBJ1-2 and V is TRBV19, with TRBD1 as a possible D gene (5 bases). The ends were cut back, 5 bases at V and 4 bases at J, with 20 bases in the middle. This CDR3 contains 16 residues. Germline CDR1 LNHDA, CDR2 SQIVND (reference sequence). The CDR3 here is CASSDDRDSNIYGYTF. The CDR3, as DNA: TGTGCCAGTAGTGACGACCGGGACTCCAATATCTATGGCTACACCTTC.

In its sample, this clonotype was seen many times. The rearrangement joins TRBV19 to TRBJ2-1; TRBD1 is a possible D gene (6 bases). CDR3 length equals 15 residues. From germline, CDR1 is LNHDA and CDR2 SQIVND (reference sequence). V was clipped by 7 bases and J by 9 bases, with 22 bases between them. Here the CDR3 DNA reads TGTGCCAGTACCCCTGTGGTCAGGGGAGTCCCTGAGCAGTTCTTC. Translated: CASTPVVRGVPEQFF.

In this sample, this clonotype turned up many times. V is TRBV20-1 and J is TRBJ2-7; no reliable D call. CDR3 length equals 12 residues. CDR1 and CDR2 from the germline V gene are DFQATT and SNEGSKA (reference sequence). V was trimmed by 7 bases and J by 4 bases, leaving 14 bases between them. Written as DNA, the CDR3 is TGCAGTGTATCTCGGTCTGAATACGAGCAGTACTTC. Protein sequence: CSVSRSEYEQYF.

The table lists this clonotype with many counts. V gene TRBV29-1 combines with J gene TRBJ2-1, with 7 bases fitting TRBD1. The CDR3 has 14 amino acids. The V and J ends lost 7 bases and 7 bases, in that order; junction bases with no gene match: 13. Germline V gives CDR1 SQVTM, CDR2 ANQGSEA. CDR3 in DNA: TGCAGCGGCCGAGGACAGGTGTTCGGGAATGAGCAGTTCTTC. Its translation: CSGRGQVFGNEQFF.

This clonotype occurred many times. The rearrangement uses TRBV4-1 and TRBJ2-7; TRBD1 matches at 9 bases. Germline V gene lookup returns CDR1 MGHRA and CDR2 YSYEKL. The CDR3 covers 15 residues. Losses at the gene ends were 4 bases for V and 4 bases for J; bases not matched to a gene: 8. The CDR3 nucleotides are TGCGCCAGCAGCCCCTGGACAGGGGATAGGTACGAGCAGTACTTC. Protein product: CASSPWTGDRYEQYF.

This clonotype was counted ten times or more. The V call is TRBV5-8, the J call TRBJ1-6; the D gene is possibly TRBD1 (6 bases). The CDR3 contains 18 residues. Trimming took 1 base from V and 3 from J, leaving 17 bases between them. From germline, CDR1 is SGHTS and CDR2 YDEGEE. The CDR3 bases are TGTGCCAGCAGCTTGCAACAGGGCCCCACCCGCTATAATTCACCCCTCCACTTT. Translating gives CASSLQQGPTRYNSPLHF.

This clonotype was recorded many times. This rearrangement joins TRBV7-3 to TRBJ2-1; the match to TRBD2 covers 11 bases. V was clipped by 5 bases and J by 8 bases; unmatched bases: 14. This CDR3 has 17 residues. The germline V gene has CDR1 SGHTA and CDR2 FQGTGA. The CDR3 nucleotides read TGTGCCAGCAGCCCCTTCCCTACTAGCGGGAGTGGAGATGAGCAGTTCTTC. Its protein is CASSPFPTSGSGDEQFF.